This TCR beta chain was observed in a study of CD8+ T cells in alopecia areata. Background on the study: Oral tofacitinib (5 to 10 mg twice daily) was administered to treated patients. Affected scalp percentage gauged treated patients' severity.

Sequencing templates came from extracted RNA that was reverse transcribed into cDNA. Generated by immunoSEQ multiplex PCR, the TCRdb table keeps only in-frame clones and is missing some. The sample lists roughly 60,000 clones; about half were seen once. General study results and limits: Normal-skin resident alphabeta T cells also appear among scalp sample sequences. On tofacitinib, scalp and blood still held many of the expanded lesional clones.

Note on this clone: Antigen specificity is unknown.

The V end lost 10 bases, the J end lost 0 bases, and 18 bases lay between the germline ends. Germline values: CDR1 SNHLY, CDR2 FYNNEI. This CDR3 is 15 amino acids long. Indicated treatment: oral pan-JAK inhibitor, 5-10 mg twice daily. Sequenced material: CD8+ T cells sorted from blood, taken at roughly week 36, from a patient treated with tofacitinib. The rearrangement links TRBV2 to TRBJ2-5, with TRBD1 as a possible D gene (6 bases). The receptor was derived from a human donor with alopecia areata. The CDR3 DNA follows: TGTGCCATTCTGAGGGGGAGTGGGTACCAAGAGACCCAGTACTTC. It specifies CAILRGSGYQETQYF.